The rows below give T cell receptor beta chains drawn from one sample of a study of cytotoxic CD8 clonotypes in ibrutinib-treated CLL. Using immunoSEQ multiplex PCR, the repertoire was profiled, and TCRdb retains in-frame clones only, with some absent. In the table there are fewer than 300,000 clones, 65% to 85% of which are singletons. Here the sequenced sample was PBMCs, taken at disease progression, from a patient treated with ibrutinib. The origin of the receptors is a human donor with chronic lymphocytic leukemia. CDR3s include the opening cysteine and the closing phenylalanine or tryptophan. Fields, in order: CDR3 protein, V gene, clone size. The size entry is marked missing in some rows and otherwise reads once, few, many or a size class.

cdr3_aa: CASSGLGQGRGNEQFF
v_call: TRBV4-3
clone_size: .

cdr3_aa: CASSVSSGLGIYEQYF
v_call: TRBV9
clone_size: .

cdr3_aa: CASSNPRGTSGTNEQFF
v_call: TRBV27
clone_size: few

cdr3_aa: CASTPTGMETQYF
v_call: TRBV6-5
clone_size: .

cdr3_aa: CASSFSRQRMGTETQYF
v_call: TRBV7-2
clone_size: .

cdr3_aa: CASSRGYNEQFF
v_call: TRBV18
clone_size: .

cdr3_aa: CASSLQGAGANVLTF
v_call: TRBV7-2
clone_size: .

cdr3_aa: CASSQELETSGSTQYF
v_call: TRBV4-3
clone_size: .

cdr3_aa: CASSPRSDEAFF
v_call: TRBV18
clone_size: .

cdr3_aa: CASSSLTGHYEQYF
v_call: TRBV6-5
clone_size: few

cdr3_aa: CSVGQPETEAFF
v_call: TRBV29-1
clone_size: .

cdr3_aa: CASSIRGSSGNNEQFF
v_call: TRBV19
clone_size: .

cdr3_aa: CASSLAGEQFF
v_call: TRBV6-5
clone_size: once